Below, one T cell receptor beta chain is given with its context. The antigen is unknown. Here immunoSEQ multiplex PCR was the method, and the copy in TCRdb shows in-frame clones only, minus some. Found here are tens of thousands of clones, about nine tenths of them singletons; the top ten hold over 4%. Germline CDR1 reads MGHRA; CDR2 reads YSYEKL. V shed 2 bases and J shed 6 bases, with 16 bases lying between them. This CDR3 spans 16 amino acids. The data stem from a study of OX40 agonist ivuxolimab in advanced cancers. Study-wide points: At 0.1-3.0 mg/kg, partial responders had clonal expansion among the lowest observed.

V and J are TRBV4-1 and TRBJ2-2; the D gene is possibly TRBD1 (6 bases). The sequence was collected from an adult with an advanced solid tumor such as melanoma, head and neck, liver or kidney cancer. The specimen was CD4+ or CD8+ T cells sorted from blood, collected in a trial of the OX40 agonist ivuxolimab. CDR3 sequence (DNA): TGCGCCAGCAGCCAAAACCACGTCTCAGGGGCCGGGGAGCTGTTTTTT. As protein: CASSQNHVSGAGELFF.